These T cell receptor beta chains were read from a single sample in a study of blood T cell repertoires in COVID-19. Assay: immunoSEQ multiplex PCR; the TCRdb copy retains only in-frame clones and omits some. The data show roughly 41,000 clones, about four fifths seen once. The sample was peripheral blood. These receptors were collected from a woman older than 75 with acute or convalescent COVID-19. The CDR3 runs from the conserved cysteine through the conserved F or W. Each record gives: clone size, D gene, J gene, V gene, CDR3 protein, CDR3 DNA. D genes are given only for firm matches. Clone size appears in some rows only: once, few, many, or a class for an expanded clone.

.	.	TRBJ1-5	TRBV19	CASSIVNQPQHF	TGTGCCAGTAGTATCGTGAATCAGCCCCAGCATTTT
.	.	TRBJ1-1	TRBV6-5	CASKRGQVNTEAFF	TGTGCCAGCAAACGGGGACAAGTGAACACTGAAGCTTTCTTT
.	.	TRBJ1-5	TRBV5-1	CASSLAGRNDQPQHF	TGCGCCAGCAGCTTGGCAGGCAGGAATGATCAGCCCCAGCATTTT
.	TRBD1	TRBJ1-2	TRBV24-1	CATRGQGTYGYTF	TGTGCCACCAGAGGACAGGGGACCTATGGCTACACCTTC
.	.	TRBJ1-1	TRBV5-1	CASSLTIVGGNTEAFF	TGCGCCAGCAGCTTAACCATCGTGGGAGGGAACACTGAAGCTTTCTTT
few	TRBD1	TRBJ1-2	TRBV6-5	CASSRQQGASEGYTF	TGTGCCAGCAGCCGACAACAGGGGGCTTCGGAAGGCTACACCTTC
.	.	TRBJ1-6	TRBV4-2	CASRHEGGNSPLHF	TGTGCCAGCAGACACGAGGGAGGTAATTCACCCCTCCACTTT
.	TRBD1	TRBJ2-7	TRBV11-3	CASSLEITGGSYEQYF	TGTGCCAGCAGCTTAGAAATTACAGGGGGTTCCTACGAGCAGTACTTC
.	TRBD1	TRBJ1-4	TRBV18	CASSRDRLNEKLFF	TGTGCCAGCTCACGGGACAGGCTTAATGAAAAACTGTTTTTT
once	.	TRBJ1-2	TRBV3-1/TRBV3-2	CASSQASQLYGYTF	TGTGCCAGCAGCCAAGCCTCACAGTTGTATGGCTACACCTTC
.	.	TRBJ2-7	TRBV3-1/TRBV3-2	CASSLDNQDEQYF	TGTGCCAGCAGCCTCGACAATCAGGACGAGCAGTACTTC
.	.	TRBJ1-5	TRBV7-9	CASGQDGGNQPQHF	TGTGCCAGCGGGCAAGACGGGGGGAATCAGCCCCAGCATTTT
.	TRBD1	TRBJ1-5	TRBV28	CASSTQGDGNQPQHF	TGTGCCAGCAGTACCCAGGGGGACGGCAATCAGCCCCAGCATTTT
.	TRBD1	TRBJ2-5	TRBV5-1	CASSLVGQGTLETQYF	TGCGCCAGCAGCTTGGTGGGACAGGGGACTCTAGAGACCCAGTACTTC
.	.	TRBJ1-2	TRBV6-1	CASSERGYGYTF	TGTGCCAGCAGTGAAAGAGGGTATGGCTACACCTTC
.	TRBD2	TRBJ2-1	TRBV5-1	CASSSGLAGGLLSYNEQFF	TGCGCCAGCAGCTCGGGACTAGCGGGGGGGCTCCTCTCCTACAATGAGCAGTTCTTC
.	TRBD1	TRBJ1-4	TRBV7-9	CASSATGTESEKLFF	TGTGCCAGCAGCGCGACCGGGACAGAAAGTGAAAAACTGTTTTTT
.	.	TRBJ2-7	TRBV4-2	CASSPPRGDFYEQYF	TGTGCCAGCAGCCCCCCCCGCGGGGACTTCTACGAGCAGTACTTC
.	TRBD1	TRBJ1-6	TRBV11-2	CASSRTGTGDFPLHF	TGTGCCAGCAGTCGGACCGGGACAGGGGACTTTCCCCTCCACTTT
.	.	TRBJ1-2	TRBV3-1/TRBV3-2	CASSRSPATYGYTF	TGTGCCAGCAGCCGTTCACCTGCTACCTATGGCTACACCTTC
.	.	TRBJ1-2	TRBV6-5	CASSYFGGGYTF	TGTGCCAGCAGTTACTTCGGCGGAGGCTACACCTTC
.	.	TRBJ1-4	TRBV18	CASSPEGFGEKLFF	TGTGCCAGCTCACCGGAGGGGTTTGGTGAAAAACTGTTTTTT
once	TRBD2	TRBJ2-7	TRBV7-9	CASSSPGTNEQYF	TGTGCCAGCAGCTCCCCCGGGACTAACGAGCAGTACTTC
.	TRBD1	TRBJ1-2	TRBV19	CASSIDRGSGGYTF	TGTGCCAGTAGTATCGACAGGGGATCTGGTGGCTACACCTTC
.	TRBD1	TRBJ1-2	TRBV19	CASSIDSGGAVYTF	TGTGCCAGTAGTATTGATTCAGGGGGCGCGGTCTACACCTTC
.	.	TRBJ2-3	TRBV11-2	CASSFPGTDTQYF	TGTGCCAGCAGCTTTCCGGGAACAGATACGCAGTATTTT
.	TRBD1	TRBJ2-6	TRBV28	CASTDGTGGSGANVLTF	TGTGCCAGCACGGACGGGACAGGGGGCTCTGGGGCCAACGTCCTGACTTTC
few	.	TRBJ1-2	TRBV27	CASSLSPRAHRTF	TGTGCCAGCAGTTTATCCCCCAGGGCGCATCGCACCTTC
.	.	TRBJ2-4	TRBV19	CASRETAKNIQYF	TGTGCCAGTAGGGAGACCGCCAAAAACATTCAGTACTTC
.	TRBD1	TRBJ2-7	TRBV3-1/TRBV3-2	CASSQGQGFEQYF	TGTGCCAGCAGCCAAGGACAGGGTTTCGAGCAGTACTTC
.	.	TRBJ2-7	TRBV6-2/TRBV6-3	CASSYSHGYEQYF	TGTGCCAGCAGTTACTCACACGGGTACGAGCAGTACTTC
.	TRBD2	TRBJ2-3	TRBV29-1	CSVGTLGLVRKTDTQYF	TGCAGCGTTGGCACCCTGGGACTAGTGAGAAAGACAGATACGCAGTATTTT
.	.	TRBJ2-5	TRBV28	CASSSLTTISGTQYF	TGTGCCAGCAGTTCCCTGACTACCATCAGCGGGACCCAGTACTTC
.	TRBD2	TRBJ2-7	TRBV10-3	CAISQSGGVGSYEQYF	TGTGCCATCAGTCAAAGTGGGGGGGTTGGATCCTACGAGCAGTACTTC
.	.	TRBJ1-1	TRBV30	CAWSSNRDLGAFF	TGTGCCTGGAGTTCCAACAGGGATTTGGGGGCTTTCTTT
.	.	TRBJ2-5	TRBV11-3	CASSFHTETQYF	TGTGCCAGCAGCTTTCACACGGAGACCCAGTACTTC
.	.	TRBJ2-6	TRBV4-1	CASRDYEGGANVLTF	TGCGCCAGCAGGGACTATGAGGGCGGGGCCAACGTCCTGACTTTC
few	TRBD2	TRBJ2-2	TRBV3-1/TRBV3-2	CASSPGLAGAQGTGELFF	TGTGCCAGCAGCCCGGGACTAGCGGGGGCGCAGGGTACCGGGGAGCTGTTTTTT
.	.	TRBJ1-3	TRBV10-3	CAISPGAGNTIYF	TGTGCCATCAGTCCAGGGGCTGGAAACACCATATATTTT
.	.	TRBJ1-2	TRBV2	CASTPVSRGGYTF	TGTGCCAGCACCCCTGTCAGCAGAGGGGGCTACACCTTC
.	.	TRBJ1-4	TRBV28	CASSRRLVSSEKLFF	TGTGCCAGCAGTCGCAGGCTCGTATCCTCTGAAAAACTGTTTTTT
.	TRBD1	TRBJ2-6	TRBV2	CASSQGDRASGANVLTF	TGTGCCAGCAGTCAAGGGGACAGGGCTTCCGGGGCCAACGTCCTGACTTTC
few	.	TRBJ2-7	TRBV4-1	CASSPLESSYEQYF	TGCGCCAGCAGCCCCCTGGAGTCGTCCTACGAGCAGTACTTC
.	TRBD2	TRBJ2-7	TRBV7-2	CASSLLAGSYEQYF	TGTGCCAGCAGCTTACTAGCGGGCTCCTACGAGCAGTACTTC
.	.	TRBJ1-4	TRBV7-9	CASSLNGGREKLFF	TGTGCCAGCAGCTTAAACGGGGGACGAGAAAAACTGTTTTTT
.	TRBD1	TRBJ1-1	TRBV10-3	CAISLTGEGEAFF	TGTGCCATCTCATTGACAGGGGAAGGAGAAGCTTTCTTT
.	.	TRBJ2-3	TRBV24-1	CATSALEGSTSTDTQYF	TGTGCCACCAGTGCCTTGGAGGGGTCTACCTCCACAGATACGCAGTATTTT
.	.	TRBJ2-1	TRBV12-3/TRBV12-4	CASSLGAYNEQFF	TGTGCCAGCAGTTTGGGGGCGTACAATGAGCAGTTCTTC
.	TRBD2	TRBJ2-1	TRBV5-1	CASSLGPAGLEGEQFF	TGCGCCAGCAGCTTAGGGCCAGCGGGGTTAGAGGGTGAGCAGTTCTTC
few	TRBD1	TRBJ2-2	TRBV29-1	CSACLDRDLTGELFF	TGCAGCGCCTGCCTTGACAGGGACCTAACCGGGGAGCTGTTTTTT